These 5 T cell receptor beta chains share one sample of origin, sequenced in a study of cytomegalovirus exposure and HLA in healthy donors (dated by TCRdb to the late 2010s). Library preparation was by the immunoSEQ multiplex PCR assay. A mixture of 60 forward primers for TCR Vbeta segments and 13 reverse primers for TCR Jbeta segments was used in the multiplex PCR. What TCRdb holds here is the immuneACCESS table cut down to in-frame rearrangements. Part of the clones is not present; checked against another copy, under half of the missing clones reflect an unresolved V gene, and the others are unexplained. The sample records about 130,000 clones, 75% to 90% of which are singletons. Together, the top ten hold 2.5% to 3% of the sample. Sequencing was done on a sample of PBMCs. The source of these receptors is a young man in good health and CMV-seronegative.

The chain couples TRBV10-3 to TRBJ2-5; D may be TRBD1 (7 bases). The J call may be wrong; the DNA end is better matched by TRBJ2-7. CDR3 size: 15 residues. CDR1 and CDR2 from the germline V gene are ENHRY and SYGVKD. This CDR3 is CAIREERQGGYEQYF. CDR3 DNA sequence: TGTGCCATCAGAGAGGAAAGGCAGGGGGGCTACGAGCAGTACTTC.

The rearrangement uses TRBV5-4 and TRBJ2-3, with D possibly being TRBD2 (5 bases). CDR1 is SGHNT and CDR2 is YYREEE in the germline V gene (reference sequence). Trimming stripped 0 bases from V and 5 bases from J, with 13 bases between. The CDR3 length is 15 residues. CDR3 sequence (DNA): TGTGCCAGCAGCTTGGGACTAAGTCCGGGAGATACGCAGTATTTT. The encoded protein is CASSLGLSPGDTQYF. The full variable domain, completed using reference TRBV5-4 and TRBJ2-3, is ETGVTQSPTHLIKTRGQQVTLRCSSQSGHNTVSWYQQALGQGPQFIFQYYREEENGRGNFPPRFSGLQFPNYSSELNVNALELDDSALYLCASSLGLSPGDTQYFGPGTRLTVL.

This clone has a single count. The CDR3 sequence: CASRGPGGYTEAFF. CDR3 bases: TGTGCCAGCAGGGGCCCAGGGGGTTATACTGAAGCTTTCTTT. This chain connects TRBV2 to TRBJ1-1, with 7 bases aligning to TRBD1. V gave up 6 bases and J gave up 5 bases; unmatched junction bases: 9. CDR1 and CDR2 (germline): SNHLY, FYNNEI. The CDR3 runs 14 residues.

The chain recombines TRBV7-2 with TRBJ2-5, with D tentatively TRBD2 (6 bases). Trimming left V 1 base short and J 5 bases short, with 14 bases between. Germline CDR1 is SGHTA and CDR2 is FQGNSA. The CDR3 totals 15 residues. This chain's CDR3 is CASSLGISRGETQYF. Here the CDR3 DNA reads TGTGCCAGCAGCTTAGGTATTAGCCGGGGGGAGACCCAGTACTTC.

J is TRBJ1-1 and V is TRBV6-5, with D possibly being TRBD1 (5 bases). Germline V lookup: CDR1 MNHEY, CDR2 SVGAGI. CDR3 length: 14 residues. The V end was cut by 2 bases, the J end by 0 bases, with 7 bases between. In nucleotides, the CDR3 is TGTGCCAGCAGTTACGGGGCGCTGAACACTGAAGCTTTCTTT. It codes for CASSYGALNTEAFF.